This note documents a single T cell receptor beta chain sequence. These data come from a study of identical twins. TCRdb re-derived calls from the 5' RACE reads in MiXCR, one entry per CDR3 protein. The sample holds around 1.7 million distinct CDR3 sequences; more than 30% are singletons and the top ten take about 0.27%. Germline V gene data show CDR1 as ENHRY and CDR2 as SYGVKD. The CDR3 spans 14 residues. V lost 2 bases and J lost 0, with 8 bases in between. Sequenced material: cord blood. The TCR originated in a newborn girl in good health. This chain uses TRBV10-3 with TRBJ2-7; possible D gene TRBD2, 7 bases. CDR3 amino acids: CAISERGGSYEQYF. The CDR3 region has the DNA TGTGCCATCAGTGAGAGGGGGGGCTCCTACGAGCAGTACTTC.